This TCR beta chain emerged from a study of cytomegalovirus exposure and HLA in healthy donors. Study-wide results and caveats: Earlier results showed most TCR beta V segments being productive about 90% or about 30% of the time. Later on, a genetic analysis was performed. It linked a missense variant in DCLRE1C with V- and J-gene trimming of TCR beta.

V was cut by 3 bases and J by 7 bases, with 6 bases left in between. CDR1 is SEHNR, CDR2 FQNEAQ, per germline (reference sequence). The CDR3 consists of 11 residues. 60 Vbeta and 13 Jbeta primers were used in PCR. Only in-frame clones appear in the TCRdb table, and some are missing; sequencing was by immunoSEQ multiplex PCR. Of under 110,000 clones listed, 70% to 80% are singletons. Details on this clone: What it recognizes is unknown.

The sequence derives from a female donor in good health and CMV-seronegative. The chain recombines TRBV7-9 with TRBJ1-1, with a possible D match to TRBD1 (5 bases). Sequenced: PBMCs. The CDR3 DNA follows: TGTGCCAGCAGCTTCAGGGATGAAGCTTTCTTT. It is translated as CASSFRDEAFF.